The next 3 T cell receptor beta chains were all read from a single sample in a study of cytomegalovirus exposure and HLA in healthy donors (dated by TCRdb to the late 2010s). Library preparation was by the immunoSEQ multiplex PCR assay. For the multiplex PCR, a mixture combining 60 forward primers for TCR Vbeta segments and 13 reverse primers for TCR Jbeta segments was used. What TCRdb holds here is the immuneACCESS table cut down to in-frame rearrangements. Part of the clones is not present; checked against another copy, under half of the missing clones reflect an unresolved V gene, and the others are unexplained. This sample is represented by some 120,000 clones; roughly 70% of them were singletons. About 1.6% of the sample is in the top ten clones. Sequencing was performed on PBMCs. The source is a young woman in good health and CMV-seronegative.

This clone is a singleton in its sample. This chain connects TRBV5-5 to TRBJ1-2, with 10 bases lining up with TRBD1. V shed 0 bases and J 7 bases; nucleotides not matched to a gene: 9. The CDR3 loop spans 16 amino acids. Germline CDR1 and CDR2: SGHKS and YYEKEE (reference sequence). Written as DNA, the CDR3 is TGTGCCAGCAGCTTGGATTTGGAGACAGGGGGCTTTGGCTACACCTTC. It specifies CASSLDLETGGFGYTF.

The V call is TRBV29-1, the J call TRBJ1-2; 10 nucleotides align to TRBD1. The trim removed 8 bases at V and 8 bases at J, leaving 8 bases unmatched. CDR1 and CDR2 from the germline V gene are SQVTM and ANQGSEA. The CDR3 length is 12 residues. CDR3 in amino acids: CSPGTGVEGYTF. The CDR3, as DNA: TGCAGCCCAGGGACAGGGGTGGAAGGCTACACCTTC.

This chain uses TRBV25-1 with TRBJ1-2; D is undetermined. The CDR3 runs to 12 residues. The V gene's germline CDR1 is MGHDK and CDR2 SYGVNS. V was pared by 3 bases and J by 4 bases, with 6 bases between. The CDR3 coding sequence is TGTGCCAGCAGTGAGTTGAGCTATGGCTACACCTTC. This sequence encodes CASSELSYGYTF.